This TCR beta chain was sequenced for a study of cytomegalovirus exposure and HLA in healthy donors. Findings and caveats of the study: TCR beta sequences reportedly predicted the HLA-A and HLA-B alleles of most subjects accurately.

In the case of this clone: The antigen remains undetermined.

The CDR3 length is 15 residues. In germline, CDR1 is MGHRA, CDR2 YSYEKL. J lost 3 bases, V lost 4 bases, and 2 bases had no gene match. PCR amplification relied on 60 Vbeta primers (plus 13 Jbeta primers). The protocol was immunoSEQ multiplex PCR, while the TCRdb copy is restricted to in-frame clones and leaves out a portion. The sample holds some 140,000 clones, nearly 80% seen once. The V and J genes are TRBV4-1 and TRBJ2-1; 11 bases align to TRBD2. The sequence came from a man aged 25 to 45 in good health and CMV-seropositive. Sequencing was performed on PBMCs. The chain's CDR3 is CASSRGTSGYNEQFF. For the CDR3, the DNA is TGCGCCAGCAGCCGAGGGACTAGCGGCTACAATGAGCAGTTCTTC.